Listed below are T cell receptor beta chains from one sample, sequenced in a study of CD8+ T cells in alopecia areata. Profiling relied on immunoSEQ multiplex PCR, and the TCRdb table lists in-frame clones only, not all of them. The sample yields under 70,000 clones, about 96% seen once. The sample was CD8+ T cells sorted from blood, taken at week 0. These receptor sequences come from a human donor with alopecia areata. Both conserved end residues are part of each CDR3.

>TRBJ2-5|TRBV7-7|13
CASGSTVLRTQYF
>TRBJ1-2|TRBV5-6|15
CASSLVFGGPNGYTF
>TRBJ2-1|TRBV4-1|15
CASSQEVSSYNEQFF
>TRBJ2-3|TRBV5-1|14
CASSLIRYTDTQYF
>TRBJ1-4|TRBV12-5|15
CASGLGVATNEKLFF
>TRBJ2-7|TRBV27|16
CASSFLKRTGVPEQYF
>TRBJ2-7|TRBV19|15
CASSFGTGTFYEQYF
>TRBJ2-2|TRBV7-8|12
CASSLGAGELFF
>TRBJ1-2|TRBV5-4|14
CASSLPAGEEGYTF
>TRBJ2-1|TRBV12-5|14
CASGSGGRDYEQFF
>TRBJ2-7|TRBV5-1|15
CASSLARGSPYEQYF
>TRBJ2-5|TRBV7-3|13
CASSSRFEETQYF
>TRBJ2-5|TRBV20-1|11
CSARDWRTQYF
>TRBJ2-7|TRBV4-1|14
CASSPRGEGYEQYF
>TRBJ1-1|TRBV7-9|17
CASSLDGTGRGNTEAFF
>TRBJ1-6|TRBV10-3|14
CAISEGGGGSPLHF
>TRBJ1-1|TRBV13|14
CASSPRTENTEAFF
>TRBJ2-5|TRBV13|14
CASSFGQFQETQYF
>TRBJ2-2|TRBV12-5|16
CASGFADRGHTGELFF
>TRBJ1-3|TRBV4-1|15
CASSQDRYSGNTIYF
>TRBJ2-1|TRBV27|15
CASSLITSGGGEQFF
>TRBJ1-1|TRBV30|12
CAWRGTRIEAFF
>TRBJ2-2|TRBV29-1|14
CSVGGTGNTGELFF
>TRBJ2-7|TRBV27|11
CASGEGYEQYF
>TRBJ2-3|TRBV14|17
CASSQARLAGGLDTQYF
>TRBJ1-1|TRBV4-1|13
CASSQGQITEAFF
>TRBJ1-2|TRBV5-1|16
CASSLGTGRGTYGYTF
>TRBJ2-1|TRBV29-1|15
CSVSNSQGVYNEQFF
>TRBJ2-5|TRBV7-2|15
CASSLEDQDQETQYF
>TRBJ1-3|TRBV2|18
CATETPGQGFLSGNTIYF
>TRBJ2-7|TRBV11-3|15
CASSLAAGDSYEQYF
>TRBJ2-5|TRBV2|15
CASSPGTSGQETQYF
>TRBJ2-3|TRBV7-6|15
CASSPYGGRTDTQYF
>TRBJ2-5|TRBV27|11
CASCLGETQYF
>TRBJ2-1|TRBV10-3|14
CAIKGGGVYNEQFF
>TRBJ1-2|TRBV29-1|13
CSVEESIGGGKTF
>TRBJ2-2|TRBV18|15
CASSKADGNTGELFF
>TRBJ2-4|TRBV2|17
CASSGEVAGGPKNIQYF
>TRBJ1-2|TRBV15|14
CATSRGGQTYGYTF
>TRBJ2-7|TRBV27|14
CASSFGTGGDEQYF
>TRBJ1-5|TRBV6-5|15
CASSYGYNPNQPQHF
>TRBJ1-2|TRBV6-5|15
CASSYSNQVTYGYTF
>TRBJ2-7|TRBV6-4|17
CASSDVVTGTGPYEQYF
>TRBJ2-3|TRBV7-9|18
CASSQTSGETGSADTQYF
>TRBJ2-3|TRBV4-2|12
CASSQEGETQYF
>TRBJ2-2|TRBV4-3|16
CASSQFEGPNTGELFF
>TRBJ2-2|TRBV29-1|16
CSVGLAGGTNTGELFF
>TRBJ2-7|TRBV27|12
CASSSLGGEQYF
>TRBJ2-7|TRBV30|14
CAWSGVAGKYEQYF
>TRBJ2-7|TRBV20-1|11
CSALLSYEQYF
>TRBJ2-5|TRBV10-3|15
CAISESGENQETQYF
>-|TRBV29-1|13
CSVEGDRPHEQYF